The 26 T cell receptor beta chains given below trace back to one sample, sequenced in a study of glioma-infiltrating T cells. The iRepertoire nested amplicon-rescue multiplex PCR amplified TCR alpha and beta CDR3s from RNA. TCRdb re-analysed the multiplex PCR reads in MiXCR, keeping a single row per CDR3 protein. The sample consists of about 130,000 distinct CDR3 sequences, around 23% of them appearing once. Sequenced input: glioma tissue, nonneoplastic brain tissue, or PBMCs (not recorded which). Receptors were obtained from a human donor with low-grade glioma or glioblastoma, undergoing nonglioma brain surgery, or in good health (not recorded which).

The chain links TRBV12-5 to TRBJ1-1; D possibly corresponds to TRBD1 (6 bases). Germline CDR1 and CDR2: LGHNT and FRNRAP. V gave up 5 bases and J gave up 0 bases, with 10 bases separating them. CDR3 length: 14 residues. CDR3 sequence reads: CASGPEGVNTEAFF. The CDR3 nucleotides read TGTGCTAGTGGTCCCGAGGGGGTGAACACTGAAGCTTTCTTT.

This clonotype was observed at least ten times. Here the CDR3 reads CASSQSYSNQPQHF. In nucleotides, the CDR3 is TGTGCCAGCAGCCAATCTTATAGCAATCAGCCCCAGCATTTT. The V and J genes are TRBV4-2 and TRBJ1-5; D remains unclear. V was cut by 2 bases and J by 0 bases, with 5 bases left in between. The germline V gene encodes CDR1 LGHNA and CDR2 YNFKEQ. The CDR3 spans 14 residues.

This clonotype was detected many times. The chain joins TRBV25-1 to TRBJ2-6, with D perhaps TRBD2 (5 bases). This CDR3 has 17 residues. Trimming took off 1 base at V and 0 bases at J, with 10 bases between the two ends. In germline, CDR1 is MGHDK, CDR2 SYGVNS. The DNA of the CDR3 is TGTGCCAGCAGTGAATCTGAAGGGAGCTCTGGGGCCAACGTCCTGACTTTC. Translation: CASSESEGSSGANVLTF.

This clonotype was observed at least ten times. This chain links TRBV4-2 with TRBJ1-5; D ambiguous. The CDR3 extends over 15 amino acids. Looked up from germline, CDR1 is LGHNA and CDR2 is YNFKEQ. V was trimmed by 4 bases and J by 0 bases, leaving 10 bases between them. The CDR3 DNA sequence: TGTGCCAGCAGCCCTGACGCTTATAGCAATCAGCCCCAGCATTTT. This sequence encodes CASSPDAYSNQPQHF.

A few counts support this clonotype. Germline is not matched at one junction end, which may reflect a read error. The chain links TRBV15 to TRBJ2-3; TRBD2 aligns across 12 bases. Germline values: CDR1 LNHNV, CDR2 YYDKDF (reference sequence). The CDR3 is 16 amino acids. CDR3 sequence (DNA): TGTGCCACCAGCAGGATAGGACTAGCGGGGACAGATGCGCAGTATTTT. Translation gives CATSRIGLAGTDAQYF.

This clonotype was found a few times. The chain recombines TRBV2 with TRBJ1-6; unclear D gene. Trimming took off 2 bases at V and 7 bases at J, with 9 bases between the two ends. This CDR3 region has 14 residues. Per germline, CDR1 SNHLY and CDR2 FYNNEI. The CDR3: CASSEWNSNSPLHF. CDR3 sequence (DNA): TGTGCCAGCAGTGAATGGAATTCGAATTCACCCCTCCACTTT.

This clonotype has at least ten counts. The chain employs TRBV20-1 and TRBJ1-1; no clear D. V was shortened by 3 bases and J by 3 bases, with 11 bases between the two germline ends. The germline gives CDR1 DFQATT, CDR2 SNEGSKA (reference sequence). The CDR3 consists of 13 residues. Here the CDR3 reads CSASNEWDTEAFF. CDR3 nucleotides: TGCAGTGCTAGTAACGAGTGGGACACTGAAGCTTTCTTT.

This clonotype was counted many times. V is TRBV20-1 and J is TRBJ1-6, with 8 nucleotides matching TRBD1. The CDR3 covers 14 residues. Per the germline V gene, CDR1 is DFQATT and CDR2 is SNEGSKA (reference sequence). J gave up 6 bases and V 6 bases, and 7 bases lay outside the gene matches. The DNA for the CDR3 is TGCAGTGCGAGGGGGGACAGGCTTAATTCACCCCTCCACTTT. Translating it yields CSARGDRLNSPLHF.

This clonotype was recorded a few times. A much larger clone sits a single nucleotide away, making a read error possible. This CDR3 fails to terminate in the conserved phenylalanine or tryptophan, so it likely reflects a read error. CDR3 sequence (DNA): TGTGCCAGCAGTAGCCGGACAGACACTGAAGCTTTCCTT. It is translated as CASSSRTDTEAFL. This rearrangement joins TRBV6-2 or TRBV6-3 to TRBJ1-1, with a weak D call TRBD1 (6 bases). Germline V lookup: CDR1 MNHEY, CDR2 SVGEGT. This CDR3 has 13 amino acids. V lost 5 bases, J lost 3 bases, and 10 bases lay in between.

This rearrangement joins TRBV20-1 to TRBJ2-1; tentatively, D is TRBD2 (5 bases). V was shortened by 0 bases and J by 9 bases, with 18 bases between the two germline ends. The length of the CDR3 is 15 residues. Germline CDR1 is DFQATT and CDR2 is SNEGSKA (reference sequence). CDR3 DNA: TGCAGTGCTAGAGATTTTGGGAGTAGCAGTTTTGAGCAGTTCTTC. Protein sequence: CSARDFGSSSFEQFF.

This clonotype was observed many times. This rearrangement joins TRBV7-2 to TRBJ2-3, with a tentative D call TRBD1 (5 bases). Trimming took off 6 bases at V and 4 bases at J, with 11 bases between the two ends. Germline lookup yields CDR1 SGHTA and CDR2 FQGNSA. The CDR3 is 13 residues long. CDR3 nucleotide sequence: TGTGCCAGCAGTTCCAGGGTGGCAGATACGCAGTATTTT. Translated, it gives CASSSRVADTQYF.

This clonotype was found a few times. The J gene is TRBJ2-3, the V gene TRBV7-8, with a tentative D call TRBD1 (7 bases). The CDR3 runs 18 residues. Trimming left V 0 bases short and J 2 bases short, with 18 bases between. Germline V lookup: CDR1 SGHVS, CDR2 FQNEAQ. For the CDR3, the DNA is TGTGCCAGCAGCTTAGCGGGGAGGCCAGGGGGACACACAGATACGCAGTATTTT. Translating it yields CASSLAGRPGGHTDTQYF.

This clonotype was seen a few times. This chain connects TRBV7-8 to TRBJ2-7, with a weak D call TRBD1 (6 bases). V lost 0 bases and J 0 bases, leaving 9 bases between the germline ends. CDR1 and CDR2 from the germline V gene are SGHVS and FQNEAQ. The CDR3 is made up of 15 amino acids. CDR3 sequence reads: CASSLAQGHSYEQYV. CDR3 in DNA: TGTGCCAGCAGCTTAGCGCAGGGACACTCCTACGAGCAGTACGTC.

This clonotype came up a few times. V and J are TRBV6-1 and TRBJ2-3, with D possibly being TRBD1 (6 bases). Trimming stripped 6 bases from V and 4 bases from J, with 14 bases between. Germline V gene data show CDR1 as MNHNS and CDR2 as SASEGT. The length of the CDR3 is 14 residues. CDR3 sequence: CASSRAQGADTQYF. In DNA, the CDR3 is TGTGCCAGCAGCCGGGCACAGGGCGCAGATACGCAGTATTTT.

The chain uses TRBV4-1 and TRBJ2-7; D may be TRBD2 (6 bases). CDR3 size: 16 residues. Germline CDR1 MGHRA, CDR2 YSYEKL. V lost 4 bases to trimming and J lost 3 bases, with 19 bases between them. CDR3 residues: CASSPYYTGDNYEQYV. CDR3 nucleotide sequence: TGCGCCAGCAGCCCCTACTATACGGGGGATAACTACGAGCAGTACGTC.

This clonotype was counted between two and nine times. The chain uses TRBV7-8 and TRBJ2-5; D call uncertain. The CDR3 length is 15 residues. V was trimmed by 0 bases and J by 4 bases, leaving 12 bases between them. Germline CDR1 reads SGHVS; CDR2 reads FQNEAQ. This CDR3 reads CASSLALGNRETQYF. CDR3 DNA: TGTGCCAGCAGCTTAGCTCTGGGGAACCGAGAGACCCAGTACTTC.

The sample holds many counts of this clonotype. The V gene is TRBV27, the J gene TRBJ2-7; 8 positions agree with TRBD1. This CDR3 is built from 14 residues. V lost 6 bases to trimming and J lost 2 bases; unmatched junction nucleotides: 6. Germline loops: CDR1 MNHEY, CDR2 SMNVEV (reference sequence). The CDR3: CASRQGVSAYEQYV. The CDR3 DNA reads TGTGCCAGCAGACAGGGGGTTTCCGCCTACGAGCAGTACGTC.

This clonotype has ten or more counts. The chain uses TRBV4-1 and TRBJ1-4; 10 positions agree with TRBD1. V dropped 9 bases and J dropped 6; count of bases not matched to a gene: 10. This CDR3 has 15 residues. Germline CDR1 reads MGHRA; CDR2 reads YSYEKL. The CDR3 protein is CASGQGGRVDEKLFF. The CDR3 DNA sequence: TGCGCCAGTGGACAGGGGGGACGGGTGGATGAAAAACTGTTTTTT.

The chain employs TRBV3-1 and TRBJ2-5; a possible D gene is TRBD2 (6 bases). Trimming took 5 bases from V and 4 from J, leaving 11 bases between them. Germline loops: CDR1 LGHDT, CDR2 YNNKEL (reference sequence). The CDR3 length is 13 residues. CDR3 residues: CASSEISGETQYF. DNA for the CDR3: TGTGCCAGCAGCGAGATTAGCGGAGAGACCCAGTACTTC.

This sequence joins TRBV12-3 or TRBV12-4 and TRBJ1-3; 10 positions agree with TRBD1. The CDR3 length is 17 residues. V lost 3 bases and J lost 0; bases outside the gene matches: 5. In DNA form, the CDR3 reads TGTGCCAGCAGTTTGAGGACAGGGGGAGGCTCTGGAAACACCATATATTTT. This sequence encodes CASSLRTGGGSGNTIYF.

CDR3 nucleotide sequence: TGTGCCACCGGGGGGGGCACAGATACGCAGTATTTT. Its translation: CATGGGTDTQYF. The chain recombines TRBV5-4 with TRBJ2-3; TRBD2 matches 8 bases. Unmatched junction bases numbered 1, after V lost 9 bases and J lost 1 base. The CDR3 spans 12 residues. Per the germline V gene, CDR1 is SGHNT and CDR2 is YYREEE (reference sequence).

This clonotype was observed many times. The chain links TRBV20-1 to TRBJ1-1, with D uncertain. In germline, CDR1 is DFQATT, CDR2 SNEGSKA (reference sequence). This CDR3 has 12 amino acids. V lost 2 bases and J 3 bases, leaving 7 bases between the germline ends. In nucleotides, the CDR3 is TGCAGTGCTAGATTCGGGGACACTGAAGCTTTCTTT. Amino acids: CSARFGDTEAFF.

Concerning this clonotype: The junction departs from the called germline gene at one end, perhaps through a read error. The V and J genes are TRBV5-1 and TRBJ1-1; D is uncertain. The CDR3 has 15 residues. Germline loops: CDR1 SGHRS, CDR2 YFSETQ. The CDR3 coding sequence is TGCGCCAGCAGCTCAGGACCAAATCCGAACAGTGAAGCTTTCTTT. It is translated as CASSSGPNPNSEAFF. The entire variable domain, with the rest obtained from reference TRBV5-1 and TRBJ1-1, is as follows: KAGVTQTPRYLIKTRGQQVTLSCSPISGHRSVSWYQQTPGQGLQFLFEYFSETQRNKGNFPGRFSGRQFSNSRSEMNVSTLELGDSALYLCASSSGPNPNSEAFFGQGTRLTVV.

Comment on this clonotype: Given a much more abundant clone one base away, this may be a read error. It is likely a read error, because the conserved phenylalanine at the end of the CDR3 is missing. The chain is built from TRBV4-1 and TRBJ1-5, with D possibly being TRBD1 (5 bases). The CDR3 has 15 residues. Per the germline V gene, CDR1 is MGHRA and CDR2 is YSYEKL. With 6 bases removed from V and 7 bases from J, the gap between germline ends came to 19 bases. CDR3 amino acids: CASRKGQGGRQPQHL. DNA for the CDR3: TGCGCCAGCAGGAAGGGGCAGGGAGGAAGGCAGCCCCAGCATCTT.

This clonotype has a handful of counts. Since a much larger clone is just one base distant, this may be a read error. CDR3 sequence reads: CASMLTENKPQHF. The CDR3 region has the DNA TGTGCCAGCATGCTGACGGAGAATAAGCCCCAGCATTTT. The chain is built from TRBV7-9 and TRBJ1-5; D unresolved. V was cut by 7 bases and J by 8 bases, with 15 bases left in between. The CDR3 contains 13 residues. The germline CDR1 and CDR2 sequences are SEHNR and FQNEAQ (reference sequence).

The V call is TRBV12-3 or TRBV12-4, the J call TRBJ2-3; D is undetermined. V lost 2 bases to trimming and J lost 2 bases, with 11 bases between them. CDR3 length equals 15 residues. The CDR3 is CASSLWIDATDTQYF. The CDR3 coding sequence is TGTGCCAGCAGTTTATGGATAGACGCCACAGATACGCAGTATTTT.